This entry describes one TCR beta chain. The sample is drawn from a study of blood T cell repertoires in COVID-19. Study context: Samples representing acute and convalescent COVID-19 were sourced from the United States, Italy and Spain.

CDR3 length: 14 residues. V shed 2 bases and J shed 2 bases, with 7 bases lying between them. The germline V gene has CDR1 MDHEN and CDR2 SYDVKM. In the original analysis: Researchers report that nucleated cell counts were estimated from reference gene primer amplification. Assay used: immunoSEQ multiplex PCR; TCRdb lists only in-frame clones, some missing. V and J calls and clone size are those listed in that table; D and trimming were worked out from the DNA. The data contain about 170,000 clones, about four fifths of them singletons. V is TRBV28 and J is TRBJ1-5; D unclear. Sequenced sample: peripheral blood. This receptor was identified in an elderly woman with COVID-19, enrolled during active disease. The CDR3 is CASSLGQGNQPQHF. Written as DNA, the CDR3 is TGTGCCAGCAGTTTAGGTCAGGGCAATCAGCCCCAGCATTTT.